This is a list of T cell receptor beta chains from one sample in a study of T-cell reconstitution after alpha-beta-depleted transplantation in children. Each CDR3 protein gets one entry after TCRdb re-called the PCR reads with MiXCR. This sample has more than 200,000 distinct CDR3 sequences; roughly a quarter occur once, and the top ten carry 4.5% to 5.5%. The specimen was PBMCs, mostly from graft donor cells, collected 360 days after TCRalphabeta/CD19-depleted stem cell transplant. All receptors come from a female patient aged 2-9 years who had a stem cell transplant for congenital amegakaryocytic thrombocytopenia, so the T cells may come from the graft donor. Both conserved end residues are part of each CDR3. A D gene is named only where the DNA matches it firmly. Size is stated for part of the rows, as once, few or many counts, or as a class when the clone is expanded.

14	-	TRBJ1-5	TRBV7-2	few	TGTGCCAGCAGCTTTGCGGGGTCGAATCAGCCCCAGCATTTT	CASSFAGSNQPQHF
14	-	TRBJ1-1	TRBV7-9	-	TGTGCCAGCAGCGAAAGGGCCATGAACACTGAAGCTTTCTTT	CASSERAMNTEAFF
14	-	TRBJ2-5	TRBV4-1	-	TGCGCCAGCAGCCAAGGCGGTCTGGGAGAGACCCAGTACTTC	CASSQGGLGETQYF
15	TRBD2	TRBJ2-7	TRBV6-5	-	TGTGCCAGCAGTTACTCGTGGGAGGGAGGGAACGAGCAGTACTTC	CASSYSWEGGNEQYF
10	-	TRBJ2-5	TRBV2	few	TGTGCCAGCAAGTACGAGACCCAGTACTTC	CASKYETQYF
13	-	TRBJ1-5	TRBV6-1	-	TGTGCCAGCGGAACTGGGGGTGGTCAGCCCCAGCATTTT	CASGTGGGQPQHF
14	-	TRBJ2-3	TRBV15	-	TGTGCCACCCGGGCCCCGCCTAGCACAGATACGCAGTATTTT	CATRAPPSTDTQYF
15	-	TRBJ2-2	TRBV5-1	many	TGCGCCAGCAGCTTCGCCGGGGGAAGCATCGGGGAGCTGTTTTTT	CASSFAGGSIGELFF
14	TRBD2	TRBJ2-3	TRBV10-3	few	TGTGCCATCAGTGAGGGGGGGGACGAAGATACGCAGTATTTT	CAISEGGDEDTQYF
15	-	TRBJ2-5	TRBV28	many	TGTGCCAGCGCCGTAGGGGGGGGGCATCAAGAGACCCAGTACTTC	CASAVGGGHQETQYF
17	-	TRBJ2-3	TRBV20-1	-	TGCAGTGCCCCCACCCCCGTAGCTGGGGACGAGGCAGATACGCAGTATTTT	CSAPTPVAGDEADTQYF
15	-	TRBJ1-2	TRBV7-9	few	TGTGCCAGCAGCTTTAACTGGGTGCGCAGCTATGGCTACACCTTC	CASSFNWVRSYGYTF
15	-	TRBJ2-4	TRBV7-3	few	TGTGCCAGCAGCCCAGATTCCAGGGGAATTAACATTCAGTACTTC	CASSPDSRGINIQYF
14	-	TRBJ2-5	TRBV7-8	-	TGTGCCAGCAGCTTAGATCGGCTGGGGGAGACCCAGTACTTC	CASSLDRLGETQYF
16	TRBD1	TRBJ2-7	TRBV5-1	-	TGCGCCAGCAGCTTGGGGGCCAGGGACAGGACCTACGAGCAGTACTTC	CASSLGARDRTYEQYF
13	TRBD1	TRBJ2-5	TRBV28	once	TGTGCCAGCAGTTCGGACAGGCCCGAGACCCAGTACTTC	CASSSDRPETQYF
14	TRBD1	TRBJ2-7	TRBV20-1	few	TGCAGTGCTAGAGGAAGGACAGGCCAAGGGGAGCAGTACTTC	CSARGRTGQGEQYF
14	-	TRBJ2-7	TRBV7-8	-	TGTGCCAGCAGCTTAGCAAAAGTTACCTACGAGCAGTACTTC	CASSLAKVTYEQYF
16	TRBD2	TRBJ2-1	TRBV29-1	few	TGCAGCGTGGCCGGGACTAGCGGGGGGCACTACAATGAGCAGTTCTTC	CSVAGTSGGHYNEQFF
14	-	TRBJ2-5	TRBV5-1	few	TGCGCCAGCAGCGGGGCGTCTAAACGAGAGACCCAGTACTTC	CASSGASKRETQYF
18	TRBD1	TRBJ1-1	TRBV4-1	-	TGCGCCAGCAGCCGACAGGGGGCAATGCAGGTCGGGGACACTGAAGCTTTCTTT	CASSRQGAMQVGDTEAFF
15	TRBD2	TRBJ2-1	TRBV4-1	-	TGCGCCAGCAGCTCCGACCCCGGGGGGTACAATGAGCAGTTCTTC	CASSSDPGGYNEQFF
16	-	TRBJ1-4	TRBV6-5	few	TGTGCCAGCAGTTATCTCATGGTGGCAACTAATGAAAAACTGTTTTTT	CASSYLMVATNEKLFF
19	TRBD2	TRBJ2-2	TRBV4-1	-	TGCGCCAGCAGCCAAAACGGGGGGGGGATCAGCGGGAGTTCCGGGGAGCTGTTTTTT	CASSQNGGGISGSSGELFF
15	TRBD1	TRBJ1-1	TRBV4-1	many	TGCGCCAGCAGCCAAGAACAGGGGAGGAACACTGAAGCTTTCTTT	CASSQEQGRNTEAFF
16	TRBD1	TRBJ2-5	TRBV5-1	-	TGCGCCAGCAGCTTAGACCGGACAGGTCTCCAAGAGACCCAGTACTTC	CASSLDRTGLQETQYF
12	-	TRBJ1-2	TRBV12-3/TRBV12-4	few	TGTGCCAGCAGTTTGAGACTCAGCGGCTACACCTTC	CASSLRLSGYTF
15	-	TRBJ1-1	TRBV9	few	TGTGCCAGCAGCGTAGTTTTGGCAGGCAACACTGAAGCTTTCTTT	CASSVVLAGNTEAFF
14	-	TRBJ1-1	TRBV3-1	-	TGTGCCAGCAGCCTAGCGGGAGTGGTCACTGAAGCTTTCTTT	CASSLAGVVTEAFF
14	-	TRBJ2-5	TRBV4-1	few	TGCGCCAGCAGCATCAGGGTTGCCCAAGAGACCCAGTACTTC	CASSIRVAQETQYF
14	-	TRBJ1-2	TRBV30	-	TGTGCCTGGAGCTACTTCGGGAGATCGGACGGCTACACCTTC	CAWSYFGRSDGYTF
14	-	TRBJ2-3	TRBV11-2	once	TGTGCCAGCAGTCTTTGGCACAACACAGATACGCAGTATTTT	CASSLWHNTDTQYF
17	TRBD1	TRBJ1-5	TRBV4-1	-	TGCGCCAGCAGCGAGTCTGGACAGGTATATAGCAATCAGCCCCAGCATTTT	CASSESGQVYSNQPQHF
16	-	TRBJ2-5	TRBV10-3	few	TGTGCCATCAGTGAGTCGCTGGGACACCCCCAAGAGACCCAGTACTTC	CAISESLGHPQETQYF
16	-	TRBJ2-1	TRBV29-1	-	TGCAGCGTTGAAGGCTCCACGAGGGAGGTCTACAATGAGCAGTTCTTC	CSVEGSTREVYNEQFF
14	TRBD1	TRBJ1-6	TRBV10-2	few	TGCGCCAGCAGTGCGGGACAGTGGAATTCACCCCTCCACTTT	CASSAGQWNSPLHF
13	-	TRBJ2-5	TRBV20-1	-	TGCAGTGCTAGAGATTTGCCGGCGGAGACCCAGTACTTC	CSARDLPAETQYF
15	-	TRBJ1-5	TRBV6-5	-	TGTGCCAGCAGTTACTCTGCGGAGGGAAATCAGCCCCAGCATTTT	CASSYSAEGNQPQHF
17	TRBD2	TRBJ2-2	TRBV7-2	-	TGTGCCAGCAGCTCTTTCCCCCGGGGACTAGCGGCCGGGGAGCTGTTTTTT	CASSSFPRGLAAGELFF
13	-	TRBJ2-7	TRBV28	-	TGTGCCAGCAGTAGTCCGGGATCCTACGAGCAGTACTTC	CASSSPGSYEQYF
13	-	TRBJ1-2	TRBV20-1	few	TGCAGTGCTAGTGTCACAGGAAACTATGGCTACACCTTC	CSASVTGNYGYTF
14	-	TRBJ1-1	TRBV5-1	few	TGCGCCAGCAGCTCCCGGGACCTTCGGTATGAAGCTTTCTTT	CASSSRDLRYEAFF